The clone carrying this TCR beta chain was seen a few times. Its antigen is undetermined. The CDR3 consists of 16 residues. Germline trimming cut 7 bases from V and 3 bases from J; bases unmatched to any gene: 10. Per the germline V gene, CDR1 is SEHNR and CDR2 is FQNEAQ (reference sequence). TCRdb itself ran the 5' RACE reads through MiXCR, one entry per CDR3 protein. The repertoire holds roughly 630,000 distinct CDR3 sequences, just over 7% seen once, with approximately 1.5% in the top ten. The data were taken from a study of identical twins. Study results and limitations: One should note that invariant MAIT and iNKT cells could partly confound zero-insertion analyses.

This sample was also put to use in a study of yellow fever vaccine responses in identical twins. That paper notes: The authors reported partly convergent, partly personalized vaccine responses in identical twins.

The specimen was PBMCs. This TCR was sampled from a young woman in good health. The genes are TRBV7-9 and TRBJ2-1; 9 nucleotides agree with TRBD2. The CDR3 loop is CASKGLLAGFYNEQFF. The CDR3 nucleotides are TGTGCCAGCAAGGGGCTTCTAGCGGGGTTCTACAATGAGCAGTTCTTC.